The table lists the clone carrying this T cell receptor beta chain with many counts. Its matching antigen is unknown. Clones were read by immunoSEQ multiplex PCR, and TCRdb kept only the in-frame ones, dropping some. This repertoire holds 38,000 or so clones, and none appear only once. The data were taken from a study of T cells after posttransplantation cyclophosphamide. The study's findings and limits: Later blood repertoires were often dominated by clones from the donor CD8+ memory compartment.

The material sequenced was PBMCs. The receptor's source is a man aged 50 or older in good health, CMV-negative, and a related stem cell transplant donor.

The CDR3 sequence: CASSLDGRGDTQYF. Written as DNA, the CDR3 is TGCGCCAGCAGCCTGGACGGGAGGGGAGATACGCAGTATTTT. J is TRBJ2-3 and V is TRBV5-1; 8 bases agree with TRBD2. CDR3 length: 14 amino acids. After removal of 4 bases from V and 5 bases from J, the junction contained 6 bases not matched to a gene. Germline V gene sequence: CDR1 SGHRS, CDR2 YFSETQ.